Listed here are 13 T cell receptor beta chains from one sample, sequenced in a study of T cell responses to AZD1222 COVID-19 vaccine. Assay used: immunoSEQ multiplex PCR; TCRdb lists only in-frame clones, some missing. The profile shows roughly 120,000 clones, roughly 90% of them singletons. The specimen was peripheral blood, collected on day 0 of AZD1222 vaccination. The receptor set was obtained from an adult in good health.

V is TRBV20-1 and J is TRBJ1-2; D gene unclear. This CDR3 is built from 11 residues. Trimming cost V 0 bases and J 9 bases, with 8 bases left between them. CDR1 is DFQATT and CDR2 is SNEGSKA in the germline V gene (reference sequence). The CDR3 is CSARDRPSYTF. CDR3 in DNA: TGCAGTGCTAGAGATCGGCCGAGCTACACCTTC.

The J gene is TRBJ1-1, the V gene TRBV10-3, with a weak D call TRBD1 (5 bases). This CDR3 is built from 14 residues. The germline gives CDR1 ENHRY, CDR2 SYGVKD. The germline V and J ends were trimmed by 10 bases and 0 bases, with 15 bases remaining between them. The CDR3 region is CATWGGAMNTEAFF. The CDR3 DNA follows: TGTGCCACTTGGGGCGGCGCCATGAACACTGAAGCTTTCTTT.

V and J are TRBV4-3 and TRBJ2-7; D is undetermined. The CDR3 totals 13 residues. V lost 0 bases and J 7 bases, leaving 10 bases between the germline ends. Germline CDR1 is LGHNA and CDR2 is YSLEER. The CDR3 coding sequence is TGCGCCAGCAGCCAAGATCTCGTACGAGAGCAGTACTTC. Protein: CASSQDLVREQYF.

The chain joins TRBV27 to TRBJ2-5; D gene unclear. Germline loops: CDR1 MNHEY, CDR2 SMNVEV (reference sequence). CDR3 size: 13 residues. The V end was cut by 0 bases, the J end by 0 bases, with 2 bases between. This chain's CDR3 is CASSLSYQETQYF. The CDR3, as DNA: TGTGCCAGCAGTTTATCCTACCAAGAGACCCAGTACTTC.

The V gene is TRBV7-3, the J gene TRBJ2-7, with D tentatively TRBD1 (8 bases). With 5 bases removed from V and 6 bases from J, the gap between germline ends came to 17 bases. The CDR3 contains 14 residues. CDR1 is SGHTA and CDR2 is FQGTGA in the germline V gene. Here the CDR3 DNA reads TGTGCCAGCAGCCCGGCCACAGGGGGGGGCGAGCAGTACTTC. The encoded protein is CASSPATGGGEQYF.

The chain has TRBV15 and TRBJ2-4; D is undetermined. From germline, CDR1 is LNHNV and CDR2 YYDKDF (reference sequence). The CDR3 has 19 amino acids. V dropped 0 bases and J dropped 2 bases, with 20 bases sitting between them. The CDR3 DNA sequence: TGTGCCACCAGCAGAGATCGGCAGTCGGTTACAGTGCCCAAAAACATTCAGTACTTC. Its translation is CATSRDRQSVTVPKNIQYF.

Here the CDR3 reads CASSHGANEQFF. Written as DNA, the CDR3 is TGTGCCAGTAGTCATGGGGCGAATGAGCAGTTCTTC. The rearrangement joins TRBV19 to TRBJ2-1; D perhaps matches TRBD1 (5 bases). The CDR3 is made up of 12 amino acids. CDR1 is LNHDA, CDR2 SQIVND, per germline (reference sequence). Trimming took 5 bases from V and 7 from J, leaving 9 bases between them.

This chain uses TRBV7-3 with TRBJ2-2; D gene ambiguous. Germline V CDR1 and CDR2: SGHTA, FQGTGA. V dropped 5 bases and J dropped 6 bases, with 10 bases sitting between them. The CDR3 is made up of 13 amino acids. CDR3: CASSPNGAGELFF. CDR3 bases: TGTGCCAGCAGCCCTAACGGAGCCGGGGAGCTGTTTTTT.

The genes are TRBV28 and TRBJ2-1, with D possibly matching TRBD2 (6 bases). The V end was cut by 8 bases, the J end by 1 base, with 18 bases between. This CDR3 is built from 16 residues. Germline CDR1 MDHEN, CDR2 SYDVKM. CDR3 DNA: TGTGCCAGCGAATTGGGGGGACTTCTATCCTACAATGAGCAGTTCTTC. It is translated as CASELGGLLSYNEQFF.

CDR3: CASSLDRAGNTIYF. CDR3 nucleotide sequence: TGCGCCAGCAGCCTCGACAGGGCGGGAAACACCATATATTTT. The V and J genes are TRBV10-1 and TRBJ1-3; 7 nucleotides match TRBD1. The germline V gene has CDR1 WNHNN and CDR2 SYGVQD (reference sequence). J gave up 4 bases and V 6 bases, and 6 bases lay outside the gene matches. The CDR3 sequence is 14 residues long.

The chain carries TRBV6-2 or TRBV6-3 and TRBJ1-4; the match to TRBD1 covers 7 bases. The CDR3 extends over 15 amino acids. The ends lost 2 bases at V and 8 bases at J; junction bases unmatched: 8. Germline CDR1 MNHEY, CDR2 SVGEGT. CDR3 sequence: CASSYPRQGSEKLFF. In DNA form, the CDR3 reads TGTGCCAGCAGTTACCCTCGACAGGGATCCGAAAAACTGTTTTTT.

V is TRBV27 and J is TRBJ1-2, with 8 nucleotides matching TRBD1. The CDR3 has 14 amino acids. J gave up 6 bases and V 3 bases, and 6 bases lay outside the gene matches. The germline gives CDR1 MNHEY, CDR2 SMNVEV (reference sequence). CDR3 amino acids: CASSFFQGAHGYTF. The CDR3 nucleotides read TGTGCCAGCAGTTTTTTTCAGGGGGCGCATGGCTACACCTTC.

The J gene is TRBJ2-7, the V gene TRBV20-1; no definite D call. V lost 4 bases and J lost 2, with 6 bases in between. CDR3 length: 11 residues. Germline CDR1 reads DFQATT; CDR2 reads SNEGSKA (reference sequence). CDR3 region: CSATGPYEQYF. DNA for the CDR3: TGCAGTGCTACCGGACCCTACGAGCAGTACTTC.